The present entry profiles one T cell receptor beta chain with its context. Its antigen is currently not known. No base quality values were provided; no much bigger clone lies one nucleotide off. This record comes from a study of blood T cell repertoires in COVID-19 (dated by TCRdb to 2018 to 2020). Some background on the complete study: The collaborator samples originated in the United States, Italy and Spain and spanned the acute and convalescent phases of COVID-19. The repertoires were made available in a free public database intended to serve as a resource for research on the immune response to SARS-CoV-2. The prospective study material was composed of cDNA or gDNA derived from T cells, B-cell-depleted T cells, or PBMCs. Sample metadata almost always included a de-identified subject ID, COVID-19 status, age in years and sex. Where HLA class I and class II types were available, the types were taken from metadata supplied by the sample provider, not from assay-based typing. Subjects who had been exposed to COVID-19, were actively infected with it, or had recovered from it provided the deeply sampled blood TCRbeta repertoires that made up the dataset. The samples were drawn from the first 160 participants of the ongoing ImmuneRACE study and from 950 to 1,500 subjects provided by 6 global collaborators.

TCRbeta CDR3 regions were amplified from genomic DNA by means of the immunoSEQ Assay, a bias-controlled multiplex PCR. Per the source publication's procedure: Within the assay, amplification of reference gene primers was used to estimate how many nucleated cells each sample contained. To quantify the absolute abundance of each unique TCRbeta CDR3 rearrangement, sequence reads were collapsed and filtered. For each sample, productive Simpson clonality was calculated as the square root of Simpson's diversity index across productive rearrangements. As stored in TCRdb, this immuneACCESS dataset retains in-frame rearrangements with V and J assigned. A fraction of the clones does not appear; measured against another copy, unresolved V genes explain less than half of the discrepancy, and the remainder lacks a known reason. The V and J calls and clone size are taken from that table; D and trimming were inferred from the DNA. The sample records more than 95,000 clones, around nine tenths of which are singletons. Together, the top ten hold approximately 3% of the sample.

Collaborating institutions collected whole blood in K2EDTA tubes following their own protocols. Collaborator samples were shipped for TCRbeta analysis as frozen whole blood, isolated PBMCs, or DNA extracted from either sample type. Beyond this particular receptor, the publication reports: How much clinical and demographic metadata was included differed by source and by participant, and the metadata was provided uncurated.

V loses 4 bases, J loses 2 bases, and the germline ends lie 14 bases apart. The CDR3, cysteine through phenylalanine, is 16 amino acids long. The read is trimmed to its CDR3 DNA, 48 bases read in frame from base 1. According to the germline V gene, CDR1 reads MGHRA and CDR2 reads YSYEKL. Sequencing was carried out using peripheral blood. The rearrangement joined TRBV4-1 to TRBJ1-4; the best D guess is TRBD1, with 5 bases matching. The receptor's source is a man in his fifties or sixties in a cohort sampled during active COVID-19. The CDR3 reads as follows: CASSRSLGGTNEKLFF. The sequenced DNA: TGCGCCAGCAGCCGTTCACTTGGGGGGACTAATGAAAAACTGTTTTTT.